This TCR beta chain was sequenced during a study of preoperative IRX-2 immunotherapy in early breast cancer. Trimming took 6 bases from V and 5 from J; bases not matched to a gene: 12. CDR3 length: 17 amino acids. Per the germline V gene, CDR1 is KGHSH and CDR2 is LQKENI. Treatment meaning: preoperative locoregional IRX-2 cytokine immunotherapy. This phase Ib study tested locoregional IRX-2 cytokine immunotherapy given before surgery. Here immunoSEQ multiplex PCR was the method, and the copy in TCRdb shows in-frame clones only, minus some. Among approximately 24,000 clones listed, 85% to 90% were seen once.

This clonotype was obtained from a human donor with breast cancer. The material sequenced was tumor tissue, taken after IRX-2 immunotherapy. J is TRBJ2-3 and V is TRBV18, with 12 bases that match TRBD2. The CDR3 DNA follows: TGTGCCAGCTCGCGCCTAGAAGCGGGACTAGCGGGAGATACGCAGTATTTT. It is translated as CASSRLEAGLAGDTQYF.